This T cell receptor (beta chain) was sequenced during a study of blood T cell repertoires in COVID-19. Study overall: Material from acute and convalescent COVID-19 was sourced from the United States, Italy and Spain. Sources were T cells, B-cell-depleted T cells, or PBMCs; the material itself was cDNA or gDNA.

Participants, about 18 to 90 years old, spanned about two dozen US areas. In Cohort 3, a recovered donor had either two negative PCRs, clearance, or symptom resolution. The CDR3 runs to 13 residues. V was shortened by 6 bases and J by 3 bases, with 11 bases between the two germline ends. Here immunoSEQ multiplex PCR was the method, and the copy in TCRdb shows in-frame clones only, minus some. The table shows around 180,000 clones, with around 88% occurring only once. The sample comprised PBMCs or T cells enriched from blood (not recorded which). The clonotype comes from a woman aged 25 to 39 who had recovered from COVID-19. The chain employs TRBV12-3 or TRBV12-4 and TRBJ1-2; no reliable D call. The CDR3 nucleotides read TGTGCCAGCAGACGGACTCAGGACTATGGCTACACCTTC. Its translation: CASRRTQDYGYTF.